This record covers a single T cell receptor (beta chain). This entry belongs to a study of cytomegalovirus exposure and HLA in healthy donors. The CDR3 is 14 residues long. In germline, CDR1 is SQVTM, CDR2 ANQGSEA. Trimming cost V 6 bases and J 0 bases, with 14 bases left between them. The PCR employed 60 Vbeta primers together with 13 Jbeta primers. The assay was immunoSEQ multiplex PCR, and TCRdb's table has in-frame clones only and misses some. The sample consists of 90,000 to 150,000 clones, 70% to 90% of them appearing once. This sequence joins TRBV29-1 and TRBJ1-1; TRBD1 might be the D (6 bases). Material for sequencing was PBMCs. The sequence was collected from a man between 40 and 49 years old in good health and CMV-seronegative. CDR3 sequence reads: CSVDNRELNTEAFF. Here the CDR3 DNA reads TGCAGCGTGGATAACAGGGAACTGAACACTGAAGCTTTCTTT.